A single sample is the source of the 30 T cell receptor beta chains below, sequenced in a study of monozygotic twins with inflammatory bowel disease. No DNA is given; TCRdb re-called the 5' RACE reads and lists each CDR3 protein once. The sample has fewer than 350,000 distinct CDR3 sequences. Source material: blood. All receptors derive from a human donor with ulcerative colitis or Crohn's disease, or a healthy co-twin of an affected twin (not recorded which).

The J gene is TRBJ2-1, the V gene TRBV12-3 or TRBV12-4; TCRdb gives TRBD2 as the D gene, but with no DNA this cannot be confirmed. This CDR3 has 17 amino acids. The CDR3 spells CASSLGGLAGSYNEQFF.

V gene TRBV7-2 combines with J gene TRBJ2-6. The germline V gene encodes CDR1 SGHTA and CDR2 FQGNSA. The CDR3 runs to 15 residues. The CDR3 spells CASSLFNSGANVLTF.

The chain links TRBV18 to TRBJ1-1. The germline CDR1 and CDR2 sequences are KGHSH and LQKENI. The CDR3 loop spans 15 amino acids. CDR3 amino acids: CASSPIMNKNTEAFF.

The chain couples TRBV6-5 to TRBJ2-1; the TRBD2 assignment by TCRdb is unverifiable without DNA. Germline CDR1 and CDR2: MNHEY and SVGAGI. This CDR3 is built from 17 residues. CDR3 sequence: CASSYSSSGSWYNEQFF.

The gene calls are TRBV19 and TRBJ2-7; TCRdb's D call, TRBD2, is unchecked because there is no DNA. In germline, CDR1 is LNHDA, CDR2 SQIVND (reference sequence). This CDR3 region has 14 residues. CDR3 amino acids: CASSILAASYEQYF.

This rearrangement joins TRBV5-4 to TRBJ1-1. Germline-derived CDR1 and CDR2 are SGHNT and YYREEE (reference sequence). The CDR3 spans 15 residues. The CDR3: CASSVAQEMNTEAFF.

CDR3 region: CASSLRREGDEKLFF. This chain links TRBV7-2 with TRBJ1-4. CDR3 length: 15 residues. Germline V gives CDR1 SGHTA, CDR2 FQGNSA.

The chain employs TRBV27 and TRBJ2-3; TCRdb's D call of TRBD1 is untestable without DNA. This CDR3 contains 16 residues. Per the germline V gene, CDR1 is MNHEY and CDR2 is SMNVEV (reference sequence). CDR3 region: CASSLNRGLEEDTQYF.

The chain combines TRBV12-3 or TRBV12-4 with TRBJ1-1. The CDR3 spans 14 residues. This CDR3 is CASSLLHWGTEAFF.

The chain links TRBV6-4 to TRBJ2-6. The CDR3 length is 15 residues. From germline, CDR1 is MRHNA and CDR2 SNTAGT. CDR3 protein: CASSDSYSGANVLTF.

The V and J genes are TRBV5-1 and TRBJ2-1; there is no DNA to check the TCRdb D call of TRBD2. Germline V gives CDR1 SGHRS, CDR2 YFSETQ. This CDR3 is 16 amino acids long. The CDR3 reads CASSQVRAGGSNEQFF.

V is TRBV4-1 and J is TRBJ1-5. Germline V gives CDR1 MGHRA, CDR2 YSYEKL. The CDR3 spans 13 residues. The CDR3 spells CASSQEENQPQHF.

The chain links TRBV24-1 to TRBJ2-1; TCRdb's D call of TRBD1 is untestable without DNA. Germline lookup yields CDR1 KGHDR and CDR2 SFDVKD. The CDR3 is 16 residues long. This CDR3 reads CATSDAGTAIWKEQFF.

This sequence joins TRBV7-2 and TRBJ2-7. In germline, CDR1 is SGHTA, CDR2 FQGNSA. This CDR3 is built from 14 residues. The CDR3 loop is CASSLEYVSYEQYF.

V is TRBV20-1 and J is TRBJ1-5; lacking DNA, the TRBD1 call made by TCRdb goes unchecked. The CDR3 has 13 residues. Looked up from germline, CDR1 is DFQATT and CDR2 is SNEGSKA (reference sequence). The CDR3 here is CSANTGTGQPQHF.

The gene calls are TRBV7-2 and TRBJ2-7; TCRdb indicates TRBD1, and absent DNA this call remains unverified. Germline V gene sequence: CDR1 SGHTA, CDR2 FQGNSA. The CDR3 is 12 residues long. The CDR3 loop is CANSPPRAEQYF.

The chain uses TRBV20-1 and TRBJ2-5; as DNA is missing, the TRBD1 call by TCRdb cannot be tested. The germline gives CDR1 DFQATT, CDR2 SNEGSKA (reference sequence). The CDR3 spans 12 residues. CDR3: CSAGGRQETQYF.

The V and J genes are TRBV3-1 and TRBJ2-2; TCRdb's D call, TRBD1, is unchecked because there is no DNA. Germline CDR1 and CDR2: LGHDT and YNNKEL (reference sequence). The length of the CDR3 is 13 residues. This CDR3 reads CASSQQGSGELFF.

The genes are TRBV5-6 and TRBJ2-7; TCRdb lists TRBD1, though no DNA is available to test this call. Germline V gives CDR1 SGHDT, CDR2 YYEEEE. There are 13 residues in the CDR3. CDR3 amino acids: CASSSGKGVQQYF.

The rearrangement uses TRBV6-2 or TRBV6-3 and TRBJ2-2. This CDR3 contains 13 residues. Germline values: CDR1 MNHEY, CDR2 SVGEGT. The CDR3 sequence is CASSYRAAGELFF.

J is TRBJ2-4 and V is TRBV9; TCRdb returns TRBD1, unconfirmable since there is no DNA. CDR1 is SGDLS and CDR2 is YYNGEE in the germline V gene. The CDR3 is 16 residues long. The CDR3 protein is CASSVAGQGYPNIQYF.

The chain carries TRBV6-1 and TRBJ2-5; the D call of TRBD1 rests on TCRdb alone, since no DNA is present to check it. The CDR3 loop spans 16 amino acids. Germline CDR1 reads MNHNS; CDR2 reads SASEGT. CDR3 in amino acids: CASISLDRTYQETQYF.

The chain carries TRBV11-1 and TRBJ1-4. The germline CDR1 and CDR2 sequences are SGHAT and FQDESV (reference sequence). The CDR3 has 19 residues. The CDR3 protein is CSSSPGGRGPPLPNEKLFF. Full variable domain (remainder filled in from reference TRBV11-1 and TRBJ1-4): EAEVAQSPRYKITEKSQAVAFWCDPISGHATLYWYRQILGQGPELLVQFQDESVVDDSQLPKDRFSAERLKGVDSTLKIQPAELGDSAMYLCSSSPGGRGPPLPNEKLFFGSGTQLSVL.

This chain uses TRBV2 with TRBJ2-5; TCRdb indicates TRBD1, and absent DNA this call remains unverified. This CDR3 contains 13 residues. Germline CDR1 reads SNHLY; CDR2 reads FYNNEI. The CDR3 loop reads CASSVTGEETQYF.

The chain employs TRBV20-1 and TRBJ2-2; there is no DNA to check the TCRdb D call of TRBD1. The germline V gene has CDR1 DFQATT and CDR2 SNEGSKA (reference sequence). CDR3 length: 18 residues. CDR3 residues: CSARVSLAGALNTGELFF.

The chain links TRBV29-1 to TRBJ1-4. From germline, CDR1 is SQVTM and CDR2 ANQGSEA. This CDR3 region has 13 residues. The CDR3 sequence is CSVVGSNHEKLFF.

The chain recombines TRBV28 with TRBJ2-5; TCRdb outputs TRBD2, but without DNA this stays unchecked. Germline assignment: CDR1 MDHEN and CDR2 SYDVKM. The CDR3 has 15 amino acids. CDR3 sequence reads: CASNPSPRMQETQYF.

The gene calls are TRBV20-1 and TRBJ2-7. Germline loops: CDR1 DFQATT, CDR2 SNEGSKA (reference sequence). This CDR3 spans 14 amino acids. This CDR3 is CSAVKSGRTYEQYF.

The V gene is TRBV29-1, the J gene TRBJ1-2. Germline lookup yields CDR1 SQVTM and CDR2 ANQGSEA. The CDR3 runs 11 residues. CDR3 sequence: CSVTDNYGYTF.

V and J are TRBV10-3 and TRBJ2-3; the TRBD1 assignment by TCRdb is unverifiable without DNA. The CDR3 runs to 14 residues. Germline CDR1 ENHRY, CDR2 SYGVKD. The CDR3 region is CAAQGGPSTDTQYF.